This note documents a single TCR beta chain sequence. Its antigen is unidentified. The entry originates in a study of PD-1 blockade in classical Hodgkin lymphoma. Sequencing used immunoSEQ multiplex PCR; TCRdb keeps in-frame clones, though not all of them. The sample consists of about 20,000 clones, roughly 80% of them appearing once. General observations from the study: Newly diagnosed patients were said to have less baseline TCR diversity than healthy donors did. At C4D1, TCR diversity had climbed significantly for CD4+ cells, though not for CD8+ cells. Reasons behind the repertoire differences stay unclear, perhaps disease activity or earlier therapy.

Trimming removed 1 base at V and 7 bases at J, with 14 bases between. Germline loops: CDR1 MNHNS, CDR2 SASEGT. The length of the CDR3 is 14 residues. Time point in this sample: cycle 4 day 1 (C4D1), after around six weeks of nivolumab. Each patient relapsed following autologous stem cell transplantation, and prior brentuximab vedotin exposure differed. Magnetic negative selection was used to purify CD8+ T cells from thawed PBMCs. The rearrangement uses TRBV6-1 and TRBJ2-7; D is undetermined. The source material was CD8+ T cells from blood, sampled before the fourth cycle of nivolumab. This receptor was taken from a human donor with classical Hodgkin lymphoma. CDR3: CASSEEGTQNEQYF. CDR3 DNA sequence: TGTGCCAGCAGTGAAGAGGGTACACAGAATGAGCAGTACTTC.